These 32 T cell receptor beta chains came from one sample sequenced in a study of cytomegalovirus exposure and HLA in healthy donors. PCR amplification relied on 60 Vbeta primers (plus 13 Jbeta primers). TCRdb's table, derived via immunoSEQ multiplex PCR, lists solely in-frame clones and lacks some. The table records 140,000 to 150,000 clones, around four fifths of them present only once. Sequencing was carried out using PBMCs. These receptors came from a boy aged 2 to 10 in good health and CMV-seronegative.

The gene calls are TRBV5-4 and TRBJ1-3; 8 positions match TRBD1. Germline V gene lookup returns CDR1 SGHNT and CDR2 YYREEE (reference sequence). The CDR3 sequence is 16 residues long. J lost 0 bases, V lost 3 bases, and 5 bases had no gene match. The CDR3 coding sequence is TGTGCCAGCAGCTCGGGACAGGCACGCTCTGGAAACACCATATATTTT. Its protein product is CASSSGQARSGNTIYF.

The CDR3 here is CASSRHGYTF. In DNA, the CDR3 is TGTGCCAGCAGCCGTCATGGCTACACCTTC. V and J are TRBV9 and TRBJ1-2, with D unresolved. CDR1 is SGDLS, CDR2 YYNGEE, per germline. The CDR3 length is 10 residues. Trimming removed 4 bases at V and 6 bases at J, with 4 bases between.

This chain joins TRBV5-6 and TRBJ2-7; possible D gene TRBD2, 6 bases. The CDR3 consists of 13 residues. Germline V lookup: CDR1 SGHDT, CDR2 YYEEEE. V dropped 3 bases and J dropped 5 bases, with 12 bases sitting between them. The CDR3 region is CASSSVWGDEQYF. The CDR3, as DNA: TGTGCCAGCAGCTCCGTCTGGGGGGACGAGCAGTACTTC.

This chain links TRBV12-5 with TRBJ2-2, with D perhaps matching TRBD1 (5 bases). This CDR3 is 17 amino acids long. The germline V and J ends were trimmed by 6 bases and 5 bases, with 22 bases remaining between them. CDR1 is LGHNT, CDR2 FRNRAP, per germline. CDR3 in amino acids: CASGKGQAIAGTGELFF. The CDR3 DNA reads TGTGCTAGTGGGAAGGGGCAGGCGATAGCAGGGACCGGGGAGCTGTTTTTT.

This clone occurred many times. The chain recombines TRBV6-4 with TRBJ2-5; D might be TRBD2 (5 bases). Germline loops: CDR1 MRHNA, CDR2 SNTAGT. The V gene lost 0 bases and the J gene lost 7 bases, with 9 bases spanning the gap. The CDR3 is 13 amino acids. CDR3 sequence (DNA): TGTGCCAGCAGTGACTCAGCGGTTGGGACCCAGTACTTC. This sequence encodes CASSDSAVGTQYF.

This sequence joins TRBV19 and TRBJ2-3; 7 positions agree with TRBD2. There are 17 residues in the CDR3. J gave up 4 bases and V 7 bases, and 17 bases lay outside the gene matches. CDR1 LNHDA and CDR2 SQIVND come from the germline V gene (reference sequence). CDR3 residues: CASNQGRGLRSADTQYF. The DNA of the CDR3 is TGTGCCAGTAACCAAGGTCGGGGACTAAGAAGTGCAGATACGCAGTATTTT.

The V gene is TRBV6-6, the J gene TRBJ1-5; perhaps TRBD1 as D (5 bases). Trimming took off 6 bases at V and 2 bases at J, with 11 bases between the two ends. Germline CDR1 is MNHNY and CDR2 is SVGAGI (reference sequence). The CDR3 has 14 amino acids. CDR3 sequence: CASSRWGGNQPQHF. In nucleotides, the CDR3 is TGTGCCAGCAGCCGTTGGGGGGGCAATCAGCCCCAGCATTTT.

The chain uses TRBV19 and TRBJ2-1, with 8 positions matching TRBD2. CDR3 length: 15 residues. J was trimmed by 6 bases and V by 6 bases; bases with no gene match: 10. The germline CDR1 and CDR2 sequences are LNHDA and SQIVND (reference sequence). CDR3 bases: TGTGCCAGTAGGGAAGAGACTAGCGTCTTCAATGAGCAGTTCTTC. Its protein product is CASREETSVFNEQFF.

In DNA, the CDR3 is TGTGCCAGCAGCTTAGTTTTTGGCAGGGGTAATTCACCCCTCCACTTT. Its translation is CASSLVFGRGNSPLHF. The V gene is TRBV7-9, the J gene TRBJ1-6; weak D call: TRBD1 (6 bases). The length of the CDR3 is 16 residues. V lost 1 base, J lost 6 bases, and 13 bases lay in between. The germline V gene has CDR1 SEHNR and CDR2 FQNEAQ (reference sequence).

V gene TRBV15 combines with J gene TRBJ2-6; D is unclear. The germline CDR1 and CDR2 sequences are LNHNV and YYDKDF (reference sequence). Trimming removed 0 bases from V and 3 bases from J, with 6 bases in between. The CDR3 extends over 15 amino acids. The chain's CDR3 is CATSRDLGGANVLTF. CDR3 DNA sequence: TGTGCCACCAGCAGAGACCTAGGTGGGGCCAACGTCCTGACTTTC.

This clone was picked up a small number of times. The chain uses TRBV2 and TRBJ2-2, with D tentatively TRBD1 (5 bases). Trimming pared 4 bases from V and 2 bases from J, leaving 11 bases between. This CDR3 has 15 residues. CDR1 and CDR2 from the germline V gene are SNHLY and FYNNEI. The DNA for the CDR3 is TGTGCCAGCAGTGCGAGACAGCCAAACACCGGGGAGCTGTTTTTT. Translated: CASSARQPNTGELFF.

The J gene is TRBJ2-7, the V gene TRBV19, with 8 bases aligning to TRBD1. With V trimmed by 5 bases and J by 2 bases, 5 bases remained unmatched. The length of the CDR3 is 14 residues. Germline assignment: CDR1 LNHDA and CDR2 SQIVND (reference sequence). In nucleotides, the CDR3 is TGTGCCAGTAGTGCCCGGACAGGGCCCTACGAGCAGTACTTC. Translating it yields CASSARTGPYEQYF. Filled out from reference TRBV19 and TRBJ2-7, the complete variable domain reads DGGITQSPKYLFRKEGQNVTLSCEQNLNHDAMYWYRQDPGQGLRLIYYSQIVNDFQKGDIAEGYSVSREKKESFPLTVTSAQKNPTAFYLCASSARTGPYEQYFGPGTRLTVT.

The chain has TRBV5-1 and TRBJ1-1; 9 positions match TRBD1. The V gene's germline CDR1 is SGHRS and CDR2 YFSETQ. The CDR3 loop spans 15 amino acids. V lost 2 bases, J lost 6 bases, and 8 bases stayed unmatched. CDR3 sequence reads: CASSFTGTGRAEAFF. The CDR3 DNA follows: TGCGCCAGCAGCTTCACCGGGACAGGGCGCGCTGAAGCTTTCTTT.

The chain couples TRBV19 to TRBJ1-2; tentative D call: TRBD1 (6 bases). Germline assignment: CDR1 LNHDA and CDR2 SQIVND (reference sequence). The CDR3 covers 15 residues. V gave up 4 bases and J gave up 3 bases, with 15 bases separating them. CDR3 DNA: TGTGCCAGTAGTACGTCCTCAGGGGTACACTATGGCTACACCTTC. Protein product: CASSTSSGVHYGYTF.

The chain joins TRBV9 to TRBJ1-1, with 7 bases that match TRBD1. The CDR3 is made up of 15 amino acids. Germline V gene lookup returns CDR1 SGDLS and CDR2 YYNGEE. V trimming: 3 bases; J trimming: 6 bases; junction bases outside the gene matches: 11. CDR3 in amino acids: CASSGQTGESAEAFF. In nucleotides, the CDR3 is TGTGCCAGCAGCGGCCAAACAGGGGAGAGTGCTGAAGCTTTCTTT.

The V and J genes are TRBV10-1 and TRBJ2-1, with unresolved D. The V end was cut by 0 bases, the J end by 6 bases, with 15 bases between. Germline assignment: CDR1 WNHNN and CDR2 SYGVQD (reference sequence). The length of the CDR3 is 16 residues. This CDR3 is CASSESKRPTANEQFF. CDR3 coding DNA: TGCGCCAGCAGTGAGTCAAAGCGTCCGACCGCCAATGAGCAGTTCTTC.

The count of this clone is one. The rearrangement links TRBV15 to TRBJ2-7; TRBD2 agrees at 13 bases. Germline trimming cut 3 bases from V and 6 bases from J; bases unmatched to any gene: 5. CDR1 and CDR2 from the germline V gene are LNHNV and YYDKDF (reference sequence). CDR3 size: 15 residues. CDR3 sequence (DNA): TGTGCCACCAGCAGCGGACTAGCGGGAGCGGGCGAGCAGTACTTC. The encoded protein is CATSSGLAGAGEQYF.

This chain connects TRBV5-1 to TRBJ2-2, with 10 bases matching TRBD2. Germline values: CDR1 SGHRS, CDR2 YFSETQ. The CDR3 covers 16 residues. Trimming removed 4 bases from V and 7 bases from J; junction bases left unmatched: 10. The CDR3 DNA follows: TGCGCCAGCAGCCCCCCCCTAGCGGGAGTCGGCGGGGAGCTGTTTTTT. This encodes CASSPPLAGVGGELFF.

The genes are TRBV9 and TRBJ1-3; 11 bases are a match to TRBD1. Germline lookup yields CDR1 SGDLS and CDR2 YYNGEE. Unmatched junction bases numbered 5, after V lost 4 bases and J lost 2 bases. The CDR3 has 16 amino acids. CDR3 region: CASSPRTGGPGNTIYF. DNA of the CDR3: TGTGCCAGCAGCCCTCGGACAGGGGGCCCTGGAAACACCATATATTTT.

V is TRBV4-2 and J is TRBJ2-7; 8 bases are a match to TRBD1. Germline assignment: CDR1 LGHNA and CDR2 YNFKEQ. The trim removed 1 base at V and 3 bases at J, leaving 8 bases unmatched. The CDR3 length is 16 residues. CDR3 sequence reads: CASSQVPRQGRYEQYF. The CDR3 coding sequence is TGTGCCAGCAGCCAAGTACCACGACAGGGGCGCTACGAGCAGTACTTC.

This clone has only one observation. V and J are TRBV10-3 and TRBJ2-5; 12 positions match TRBD2. The last part of the DNA fits TRBJ2-7 better; the J call may be wrong. The CDR3 is 14 amino acids. Germline V CDR1 and CDR2: ENHRY, SYGVKD. CDR3 loop: CAISGLAGVDEQYF. The CDR3 DNA sequence: TGTGCCATCAGTGGACTAGCGGGAGTGGACGAGCAGTACTTC.

The chain has TRBV5-5 and TRBJ2-1, with a possible D match to TRBD2 (5 bases). V gave up 5 bases and J gave up 6 bases, with 24 bases separating them. CDR3 length: 17 amino acids. CDR1 and CDR2 from the germline V gene are SGHKS and YYEKEE (reference sequence). CDR3 sequence: CASSRSITEARPNEQFF. The CDR3 nucleotides are TGTGCCAGCAGTCGGTCAATAACGGAGGCCAGGCCCAATGAGCAGTTCTTC.

This clone was counted a single time. This rearrangement joins TRBV6-6 to TRBJ2-5; D possibly corresponds to TRBD1 (6 bases). The CDR3 sequence is 14 residues long. V gave up 1 base and J gave up 4 bases, with 10 bases separating them. Germline V gene sequence: CDR1 MNHNY, CDR2 SVGAGI (reference sequence). CDR3 region: CASSYYTGTETQYF. In DNA, the CDR3 is TGTGCCAGCAGTTACTATACAGGGACAGAGACCCAGTACTTC.

The chain uses TRBV21-1 and TRBJ1-2; TRBD1 was called by the table and not checked on the DNA. TRBV21-1 is flagged as a pseudogene. The CDR3 has 15 residues. CDR3 in amino acids: CASSNLTGGNYGYTF. The DNA of the CDR3 is TGTGCCAGCAGCAACCTAACAGGGGGAAACTATGGCTACACCTTC.

The chain links TRBV28 to TRBJ2-3; 10 bases agree with TRBD2. Germline CDR1 reads MDHEN; CDR2 reads SYDVKM. The CDR3 is 15 residues long. V trimming: 3 bases; J trimming: 3 bases; junction bases outside the gene matches: 3. The CDR3 here is CASSLSGRVTDTQYF. CDR3 nucleotides: TGTGCCAGCAGTTTGAGCGGGAGGGTGACAGATACGCAGTATTTT.

The V call is TRBV28, the J call TRBJ2-1, with 9 positions matching TRBD1. The CDR3 has 16 residues. J gave up 9 bases and V 6 bases, and 15 bases lay outside the gene matches. Germline V CDR1 and CDR2: MDHEN, SYDVKM. CDR3 nucleotide sequence: TGTGCCAGCAGCTACTACCGGGACAGGGCGCGGGTTGAGCAGTTCTTC. It yields the protein CASSYYRDRARVEQFF.

The chain couples TRBV9 to TRBJ2-2; a possible D gene is TRBD1 (6 bases). Per germline, CDR1 SGDLS and CDR2 YYNGEE. The CDR3 consists of 15 residues. Between the trimmed V and J ends, which lost 1 base and 6 bases, there was a span of 13 bases. CDR3 coding DNA: TGTGCCAGCAGCGTACTCAGGGGTTCTCCCGGGGAGCTGTTTTTT. This translates into CASSVLRGSPGELFF. Complete variable domain (other parts from reference TRBV9 and TRBJ2-2): DSGVTQTPKHLITATGQRVTLRCSPRSGDLSVYWYQQSLDQGLQFLIQYYNGEERAKGNILERFSAQQFPDLHSELNLSSLELGDSALYFCASSVLRGSPGELFFGEGSRLTVL.

The V gene is TRBV6-5, the J gene TRBJ2-7; D ambiguous. The CDR3 loop spans 14 amino acids. Trimming stripped 6 bases from V and 6 bases from J, with 18 bases between. Germline V gene data show CDR1 as MNHEY and CDR2 as SVGAGI. CDR3: CASSPLEFSSEQYF. For the CDR3, the DNA is TGTGCCAGCAGCCCCCTAGAATTTAGCAGCGAGCAGTACTTC.

This rearrangement joins TRBV7-8 to TRBJ2-3; perhaps TRBD1 as D (6 bases). V lost 5 bases to trimming and J lost 1 base, with 13 bases between them. In germline, CDR1 is SGHVS, CDR2 FQNEAQ. The CDR3 is made up of 15 amino acids. CDR3 nucleotides: TGTGCCAGCAGCCGTGGGGGCCTTGGCACAGATACGCAGTATTTT. Residues: CASSRGGLGTDTQYF.

The chain couples TRBV5-5 to TRBJ2-7, with D tentatively TRBD2 (7 bases). V dropped 0 bases and J dropped 4 bases, with 17 bases sitting between them. The CDR3 sequence is 16 residues long. CDR1 SGHKS and CDR2 YYEKEE come from the germline V gene (reference sequence). CDR3 DNA: TGTGCCAGCAGCTTGGCCTCAGGGCGGGGGCGATACGAGCAGTACTTC. Its protein is CASSLASGRGRYEQYF.

The rearrangement links TRBV15 to TRBJ1-1, with 9 bases matching TRBD1. The J segment lost 0 bases and the V segment lost 1 base, leaving 3 bases of the junction unmatched. The CDR3 sequence is 16 residues long. CDR1 and CDR2 from the germline V gene are LNHNV and YYDKDF (reference sequence). For the CDR3, the DNA is TGTGCCACCAGCAGAGGACAGGGGGTTATGAACACTGAAGCTTTCTTT. Translating it yields CATSRGQGVMNTEAFF.

This clone has just a few counts. The gene calls are TRBV6-5 and TRBJ2-5; 10 nucleotides agree with TRBD2. Trimming at V came to 7 bases and at J to 3 bases, leaving 5 bases not matched to a gene. The CDR3 covers 14 residues. Per germline, CDR1 MNHEY and CDR2 SVGAGI. The CDR3 spells CASNWLAGEETQYF. The CDR3 DNA sequence: TGTGCCAGCAATTGGCTAGCGGGAGAAGAGACCCAGTACTTC.